Included here is one TCR beta chain sequence, with context. In this sample, this clonotype turned up a few times. The target of this receptor is not known. Base qualities are not at hand, and no much larger clone is one base apart. This sample was sequenced with an Illumina HiSeq 1500. TCRdb itself trimmed the public reads at Q25 with fastp, ran MiXCR and retained productive beta chains. Entries that share a CDR3 protein sequence are merged under the most common genes and DNA. This sample has over 300,000 distinct CDR3 sequences in its table, and more than 8% of those were observed once. The ten top clones hold about 4.5% of the sample. The entry originates in a study of T cell repertoires in cytomegalovirus infection (dated by TCRdb to the late 2010s). About the investigation overall: Donor HLA type was relevant to the analysis, as public TCR beta signatures indicated carriage of CMV infection together with the matching HLA type. Broad study findings and their caveats: The ex vivo response was dominated by HLA-C-restricted CMV-specific TCR beta clonotypes, which also provided the single most frequent clonotype in two of eight donors. Carriers of CMV infection plus the relevant HLA type were discriminated by the cumulative frequency of public TCR beta family members in the study cohort and in an independent approximately 360-donor cohort.

CDR1 and CDR2 were assigned from the germline V gene (reference sequence) as SEHNR and FQNEAQ. The cysteine opens and the phenylalanine closes a CDR3 of 12 amino acids. The sequence is cut down to CDR3 DNA, 36 bases in frame from base 1. V is clipped by 4 bases and J by 5 bases, and the sequence between their germline boundaries is 9 bases long. This sequence uses TRBV7-9 and TRBJ2-7; TRBD1 is a weak D gene call, 5 bases matching. The sequenced material came from PBMCs. The sequence derives from a human donor in good health (CMV status not recorded). Some clones in this sample may be carry-over from other donors' samples. DNA sequence: TGTGCCAGCAGCTGGGGCACCGACGAGCAGTACTTC. It codes for CASSWGTDEQYF.